This entry lists 24 T cell receptor beta chains sequenced from one sample in a study of Ad26.COV2.S vaccination and SARS-CoV-2 variants. Sequencing was performed with immunoSEQ multiplex PCR; in TCRdb, only in-frame clones are kept and a portion is missing. This table has hundreds of thousands of clones, roughly 89% appearing once. Described treatment: 15 to 20 received Ad26.COV2.S at low or high dose, single or two shots; several received placebo; per-sample allocation not given. It was on day 63 after the first vaccine or placebo injection that samples were taken. The source was peripheral blood, collected in a trial of Ad26.COV2.S vaccine versus placebo. These receptor sequences come from a person between 18 and 60 years old who received the Ad26.COV2.S COVID-19 vaccine or a placebo.

This chain connects TRBV4-3 to TRBJ1-1; 11 bases align to TRBD1. The CDR3 consists of 14 residues. The germline gives CDR1 LGHNA, CDR2 YSLEER. V was clipped by 4 bases and J by 5 bases; unmatched bases: 3. CDR3 loop: CASSPGTGGTEAFF. The CDR3 coding sequence is TGCGCCAGCAGCCCAGGGACAGGGGGGACTGAAGCTTTCTTT.

The CDR3 region is CAISPDRGYEQYF. CDR3 DNA sequence: TGTGCCATCAGTCCCGACAGGGGCTACGAGCAGTACTTC. The genes are TRBV10-3 and TRBJ2-7; 8 bases map to TRBD1. Germline trimming cut 5 bases from V and 3 bases from J; bases unmatched to any gene: 3. Germline CDR1 is ENHRY and CDR2 is SYGVKD. This CDR3 is 13 amino acids long.

This sequence joins TRBV9 and TRBJ2-3; the D is unclear. This CDR3 comprises 16 residues. The germline CDR1 and CDR2 sequences are SGDLS and YYNGEE. V was trimmed by 3 bases and J by 2 bases, leaving 16 bases between them. The DNA for the CDR3 is TGTGCCAGCAGCGAGCAGGAAATCCGATACACAGATACGCAGTATTTT. It specifies CASSEQEIRYTDTQYF.

The V call is TRBV4-3, the J call TRBJ2-2; D is possibly TRBD1 (6 bases). The CDR3 loop spans 16 amino acids. Trimming left V 3 bases short and J 7 bases short, with 18 bases between. Germline V CDR1 and CDR2: LGHNA, YSLEER. CDR3 sequence: CASSQHAHRDHGELFF. CDR3 coding DNA: TGCGCCAGCAGCCAGCACGCTCACAGGGATCACGGGGAGCTGTTTTTT.

The V and J genes are TRBV18 and TRBJ1-2; D call uncertain. The CDR3 totals 15 residues. Germline CDR1 and CDR2: KGHSH and LQKENI. Trimming left V 3 bases short and J 2 bases short, with 13 bases between. The CDR3 nucleotides read TGTGCCAGCTCACCCTCTGCGTCCCTGAACTATGGCTACACCTTC. Amino acids: CASSPSASLNYGYTF.

This clone appeared once. V gene TRBV3-1 (or the pseudogene TRBV3-2) combines with J gene TRBJ1-5, with D maybe TRBD1 (6 bases). Germline values: CDR1 LGHDT, CDR2 YNNKEL (reference sequence). The CDR3 contains 14 residues. Trimming pared 1 base from V and 9 bases from J, leaving 13 bases between. CDR3 nucleotides: TGTGCCAGCAGCCAAGGGAGGGGGGTCGGGCCCCAGCATTTT. As protein: CASSQGRGVGPQHF.

V is TRBV11-2 and J is TRBJ2-5, with a possible D match to TRBD2 (6 bases). This CDR3 is 14 amino acids long. Germline assignment: CDR1 SGHAT and CDR2 FQNNGV. V was cut by 3 bases and J by 5 bases, with 13 bases left in between. The CDR3 sequence: CASSLGLQRETQYF. CDR3 bases: TGTGCCAGCAGCTTGGGACTCCAGAGGGAGACCCAGTACTTC.

This clone was recorded once. The chain employs TRBV20-1 and TRBJ1-1; D is possibly TRBD1 (5 bases). The length of the CDR3 is 14 residues. Germline V CDR1 and CDR2: DFQATT, SNEGSKA (reference sequence). V was cut by 3 bases and J by 0 bases, with 11 bases left in between. The CDR3 region is CSASRGNMNTEAFF. Written as DNA, the CDR3 is TGCAGTGCTAGTAGGGGCAACATGAACACTGAAGCTTTCTTT.

As concerns this clone: This specimen includes other DNA sequences encoding the same CDR3. The chain has TRBV5-1 and TRBJ1-2; TRBD1 matches at 8 bases. The CDR3 totals 13 residues. Germline CDR1 is SGHRS and CDR2 is YFSETQ. Losses at the gene ends were 0 bases for V and 8 bases for J; bases not matched to a gene: 3. The CDR3 spells CASSLGQGRGYTF. The CDR3 DNA reads as TGCGCCAGCAGCTTGGGACAGGGGAGGGGCTACACCTTC.

V usage is TRBV2 and J usage is TRBJ1-5; D possibly corresponds to TRBD1 (5 bases). Trimming pared 6 bases from V and 3 bases from J, leaving 9 bases between. The CDR3 spans 13 residues. Germline loops: CDR1 SNHLY, CDR2 FYNNEI. The CDR3 sequence: CASRPGPNQPQHF. The CDR3 DNA reads as TGTGCCAGCAGGCCGGGGCCCAATCAGCCCCAGCATTTT.

V and J are TRBV28 and TRBJ1-4; no clear D. The germline V and J ends were trimmed by 7 bases and 8 bases, with 8 bases remaining between them. Germline V CDR1 and CDR2: MDHEN, SYDVKM. The CDR3 spans 11 residues. Here the CDR3 reads CASTNREKLFF. CDR3 bases: TGTGCCAGCACCAACCGGGAAAAACTGTTTTTT.

V and J are TRBV5-1 and TRBJ1-2; D remains unclear. Germline V gene data show CDR1 as SGHRS and CDR2 as YFSETQ. Trimming pared 3 bases from V and 5 bases from J, leaving 8 bases between. This CDR3 contains 12 residues. The CDR3 loop is CASSSDGYGYTF. As DNA, the CDR3 is TGCGCCAGCAGCTCGGACGGGTATGGCTACACCTTC.

The chain combines TRBV5-6 with TRBJ2-7, with 9 bases aligning to TRBD1. J lost 2 bases, V lost 4 bases, and 7 bases had no gene match. The CDR3 contains 15 residues. Germline V gives CDR1 SGHDT, CDR2 YYEEEE. CDR3 residues: CASSAGTGWTYEQYF. CDR3 coding DNA: TGTGCCAGCAGCGCAGGGACAGGGTGGACCTACGAGCAGTACTTC.

This clone has a handful of counts. CDR3 loop: CASSSQGEAFF. The DNA of the CDR3 is TGTGCCAGCAGCTCACAGGGGGAAGCTTTCTTT. The V call is TRBV7-8, the J call TRBJ1-1; TRBD1 matches at 7 bases. Germline CDR1 and CDR2: SGHVS and FQNEAQ. V shed 4 bases, J shed 8 bases, and the junction held 1 base outside the gene matches. This CDR3 has 11 amino acids. The entire variable domain, with the rest obtained from reference TRBV7-8 and TRBJ1-1, is as follows: GAGVSQSPRYKVAKRGQDVALRCDPISGHVSLFWYQQALGQGPEFLTYFQNEAQLDKSGLPSDRFFAERPEGSVSTLKIQRTQQEDSAVYLCASSSQGEAFFGQGTRLTVV.

The chain carries TRBV7-9 and TRBJ2-2; D is undetermined. CDR1 is SEHNR, CDR2 FQNEAQ, per germline (reference sequence). This CDR3 contains 14 residues. The V end lost 5 bases, the J end lost 1 base, and 8 bases lay between the germline ends. This CDR3 reads CASSPSGNTGELFF. The CDR3 region has the DNA TGTGCCAGCAGCCCTTCGGGGAACACCGGGGAGCTGTTTTTT.

This clone was seen only a few times. This CDR3 is CASNVPGRAYEQYF. The CDR3 coding sequence is TGTGCCAGCAATGTTCCGGGACGGGCTTACGAGCAGTACTTC. This chain joins TRBV6-5 and TRBJ2-7; D tentatively fits TRBD1 or TRBD2 (5 bases each). With 7 bases removed from V and 4 bases from J, the gap between germline ends came to 17 bases. The CDR3 loop spans 14 amino acids. Germline loops: CDR1 MNHEY, CDR2 SVGAGI.

The J gene is TRBJ2-7, the V gene TRBV7-9; D is unresolved. This CDR3 comprises 13 residues. Germline V CDR1 and CDR2: SEHNR, FQNEAQ (reference sequence). The germline V and J ends were trimmed by 5 bases and 5 bases, with 13 bases remaining between them. The CDR3 sequence is CASSPPLRDEQYF. CDR3 DNA sequence: TGTGCCAGCAGCCCCCCCCTTAGGGACGAGCAGTACTTC.

The V and J genes are TRBV3-1 (or the pseudogene TRBV3-2) and TRBJ1-2; no clear D. Trimming shortened V by 0 bases and J by 4 bases, and 15 bases separated the two germline ends. The germline V gene has CDR1 LGHDT and CDR2 YNNKEL (reference sequence). The CDR3 is made up of 16 amino acids. CDR3 nucleotides: TGTGCCAGCAGCCAAGATCCCGGGGTCCGGTCCTATGGCTACACCTTC. Translation: CASSQDPGVRSYGYTF.

CDR3 bases: TGTGCCACCAGCAGGGGAGGGGAACCGGGTCAGCCCCAGCATTTT. This sequence encodes CATSRGGEPGQPQHF. V gene TRBV15 combines with J gene TRBJ1-5; D may be TRBD1 (5 bases). Trimming left V 3 bases short and J 6 bases short, with 15 bases between. The CDR3 length is 15 residues. Germline V gene sequence: CDR1 LNHNV, CDR2 YYDKDF (reference sequence).

The chain couples TRBV4-1 to TRBJ2-2, with 9 bases fitting TRBD2. The CDR3 length is 17 residues. Germline V gene sequence: CDR1 MGHRA, CDR2 YSYEKL. J lost 4 bases, V lost 4 bases, and 10 bases had no gene match. As DNA, the CDR3 is TGCGCCAGCAGCCTAAGCCCAGCGGGGGGTTCCACCGGGGAGCTGTTTTTT. Protein: CASSLSPAGGSTGELFF.

The chain links TRBV7-8 to TRBJ2-1; 8 nucleotides align to TRBD1. This CDR3 has 18 residues. With V trimmed by 6 bases and J by 2 bases, 15 bases remained unmatched. In germline, CDR1 is SGHVS, CDR2 FQNEAQ. The CDR3 region is CASRYDRGFSATYNEQFF. The CDR3 nucleotides are TGTGCCAGCAGATACGACAGGGGTTTTTCTGCTACCTACAATGAGCAGTTCTTC.

This sequence joins TRBV6-2 or TRBV6-3 and TRBJ1-1, with 8 bases lining up with TRBD1. The CDR3 is 15 residues long. V shed 5 bases and J 4 bases; nucleotides not matched to a gene: 9. Germline V gene data show CDR1 as MNHEY and CDR2 as SVGEGT. The CDR3 reads CASSPQAGGFTEAFF. The CDR3 nucleotides are TGTGCCAGCAGTCCCCAGGCAGGGGGCTTCACTGAAGCTTTCTTT.

The chain recombines TRBV7-9 with TRBJ1-4; D is perhaps TRBD1 (6 bases). The CDR3 consists of 14 residues. Trimming took 1 base from V and 8 from J, leaving 11 bases between them. CDR1 and CDR2 from the germline V gene are SEHNR and FQNEAQ (reference sequence). CDR3 DNA: TGTGCCAGCAGCTTAGGCAGGGGAGAAGAAAAACTGTTTTTT. Its translation is CASSLGRGEEKLFF.

The V gene is TRBV6-5, the J gene TRBJ1-1; a weak D match, TRBD1 (6 bases). CDR1 and CDR2 (germline): MNHEY, SVGAGI. Trimming cost V 0 bases and J 6 bases, with 14 bases left between them. The CDR3 runs 15 residues. CDR3 DNA: TGTGCCAGCAGTTACTCGTCAGGGGAGAGCGCTGAAGCTTTCTTT. Translated: CASSYSSGESAEAFF.